This T cell receptor (beta chain) was sequenced during a study of blood T cell repertoires in COVID-19. Germline V gives CDR1 KGHSH, CDR2 LQKENI. V was shortened by 5 bases and J by 4 bases, with 14 bases between the two germline ends. CDR3 length equals 14 residues. Per the study methods: Amplification with reference gene primers provided the estimates of nucleated cell counts. Clones were sequenced by immunoSEQ multiplex PCR, and TCRdb holds only the in-frame ones, with some missing. V, J and clone size derive from that table, while D and trimming were established from the DNA sequence. The data hold fewer than 85,000 clones, with 80% to 90% observed a single time. This clone was recorded only once.

Sequenced input: peripheral blood. V and J are TRBV18 and TRBJ1-2, with a tentative D call TRBD1 (6 bases). The source of this sequence is a woman older than 75 with active or convalescent COVID-19. The CDR3 DNA reads as TGTGCCAGCTCAACGGACAGTTGGGTCTATGGCTACACCTTC. Its translation: CASSTDSWVYGYTF.